This record covers a single T cell receptor beta chain. TCRdb keeps only in-frame clones here, not all; method: immunoSEQ multiplex PCR. The profile shows about 110,000 clones, around 64% of them singletons. This entry is derived from a study of shared clonotypes between healthy human individuals. About the study: The study used three CD4 naive, three CD4 memory, two CD8 naive and one CD8 memory plate per donor.

Germline V gene lookup returns CDR1 SNHLY and CDR2 FYNNEI. This CDR3 has 14 amino acids. V lost 4 bases, J lost 2 bases, and 6 bases lay in between. The receptor's source is a young woman in good health. The chain uses TRBV2 and TRBJ2-6, with D possibly matching TRBD2 (6 bases). The sample taken for sequencing was memory CD8+ T cells sorted from blood. Subset described: CD45RO+ cells pooled with CCR7-negative TemRA cells. This chain's CDR3 is CASSGRAGANVLTF. CDR3 DNA sequence: TGTGCCAGCAGTGGGAGGGCTGGGGCCAACGTCCTGACTTTC.